This T cell receptor beta chain comes out of a study of control samples from healthy donors and cancer patients. The V gene's germline CDR1 is MNHEY and CDR2 SVGEGT. The CDR3 contains 14 residues. V lost 2 bases and J lost 4, with 11 bases in between. This table comes from immunoSEQ multiplex PCR, and its TCRdb copy is limited to in-frame clones, with some not included. The data contain about 94,000 clones, 90% of them singletons. The chain combines TRBV6-2 or TRBV6-3 with TRBJ1-1; D is undetermined. The receptor comes from a woman aged 18-29 years in good health. Sequencing was carried out using blood. The CDR3 region has the DNA TGTGCCAGCAGTTACGGGGATGTGGGCACTGAAGCTTTCTTT. It yields the protein CASSYGDVGTEAFF.